These 7 T cell receptor beta chains share one sample of origin, sequenced in a study of early T cells in non-severe SARS-CoV-2 infection. MiXCR, applied by TCRdb to the 5' RACE reads, yields one record per CDR3 protein. The table has about 18,000 distinct CDR3 sequences, 4.5% to 6.5% seen once. Sequencing input: whole blood. The receptors stem from an adult who was a healthcare worker with PCR-confirmed SARS-CoV-2 infection or an uninfected control (not recorded which).

This chain uses TRBV7-9 with TRBJ2-7; D might be TRBD2 (5 bases). Deletions cut 5 bases from V and 7 bases from J, with 15 bases between. Germline V gene lookup returns CDR1 SEHNR and CDR2 FQNEAQ (reference sequence). This CDR3 comprises 13 residues. The CDR3 spells CASSPKWPGEQYF. The CDR3 DNA sequence: TGTGCCAGCAGCCCTAAGTGGCCGGGGGAGCAGTACTTC.

This clonotype has a count of ten or more. The chain joins TRBV7-9 to TRBJ1-4; 8 bases are a match to TRBD1. The length of the CDR3 is 15 residues. Per germline, CDR1 SEHNR and CDR2 FQNEAQ (reference sequence). Trimming removed 5 bases from V and 6 bases from J; junction bases left unmatched: 8. The CDR3 is CASSAGQGLDEKLFF. The CDR3 coding sequence is TGTGCCAGCAGCGCTGGACAGGGTTTGGATGAAAAACTGTTTTTT. Using reference TRBV7-9 and TRBJ1-4 for the parts outside the CDR3, the full variable domain is DTGVSQNPRHKITKRGQNVTFRCDPISEHNRLYWYRQTLGQGPEFLTYFQNEAQLEKSRLLSDRFSAERPKGSFSTLEIQRTEQGDSAMYLCASSAGQGLDEKLFFGSGTQLSVL.

This clonotype was counted at least ten times. The chain uses TRBV20-1 and TRBJ2-1; tentatively, D is TRBD1 or TRBD2 (5 bases each). CDR3 length: 19 residues. Trimming removed 6 bases from V and 5 bases from J, with 32 bases in between. The germline CDR1 and CDR2 sequences are DFQATT and SNEGSKA (reference sequence). The CDR3 sequence is CSATNLVGVVGNTNNEQFF. CDR3 sequence (DNA): TGCAGTGCAACCAACCTGGTGGGGGTAGTGGGAAATACCAACAATGAGCAGTTCTTC.

The rearrangement uses TRBV5-1 and TRBJ1-4, with TRBD1 identical over 8 bases. V gave up 1 base and J gave up 5 bases; unmatched junction bases: 4. Per the germline V gene, CDR1 is SGHRS and CDR2 is YFSETQ. The CDR3 extends over 15 amino acids. CDR3 nucleotides: TGCGCCAGCAGCTTGCCCGGGACAGGAAATGAAAAACTGTTTTTT. Translating gives CASSLPGTGNEKLFF.

This clonotype was recorded many times. In DNA, the CDR3 is TGCAGTGCTAGAGTCTCTTCCTACGAGCAGTACTTC. This codes for CSARVSSYEQYF. The rearrangement uses TRBV20-1 and TRBJ2-7; D is uncertain. The V and J ends lost 1 base and 1 base respectively, with 5 bases between them. The length of the CDR3 is 12 residues. The germline CDR1 and CDR2 sequences are DFQATT and SNEGSKA (reference sequence).

This clonotype was found many times. The chain links TRBV29-1 to TRBJ2-5; possible D gene TRBD2, 6 bases. This CDR3 has 12 residues. Trimming removed 5 bases at V and 5 bases at J, with 12 bases between. Germline CDR1 and CDR2: SQVTM and ANQGSEA. This CDR3 reads CSVSSGDETQYF. CDR3 nucleotide sequence: TGCAGCGTTAGTAGCGGTGATGAGACCCAGTACTTC.

The table lists this clonotype with many counts. V gene TRBV10-1 combines with J gene TRBJ2-3; no clear D gene. The germline CDR1 and CDR2 sequences are WNHNN and SYGVQD (reference sequence). V was trimmed by 2 bases and J by 0 bases, leaving 6 bases between them. This CDR3 is built from 14 residues. The CDR3 here is CASSEGGSTDTQYF. The CDR3 coding sequence is TGCGCCAGCAGTGAGGGCGGCAGCACAGATACGCAGTATTTT.